What follows are 3 T cell receptor beta chains derived from one specimen sequenced in a study of T-cell memory formation after mild COVID-19. TCRdb itself ran the 5' RACE reads through MiXCR, one entry per CDR3 protein. Here the sample spans roughly 480,000 distinct CDR3 sequences, around 27% being singletons. Sequencing was performed on PBMCs or a T cell subset sorted from them (not recorded which). The receptor source for this set is an adult woman who had mild COVID-19 (a few samples of this study predate the infection). Cell type and time point are not known.

This clonotype has more than one count but fewer than ten. J is TRBJ2-5 and V is TRBV5-1, with D uncertain. Germline V gene sequence: CDR1 SGHRS, CDR2 YFSETQ. V dropped 0 bases and J dropped 3 bases, with 9 bases sitting between them. The CDR3 runs to 14 residues. Here the CDR3 DNA reads TGCGCCAGCAGCTTGGGCCGCGAAGAAGAGACCCAGTACTTC. The encoded protein is CASSLGREEETQYF.

This chain uses TRBV30 with TRBJ2-7; D is unclear. Trimming removed 8 bases from V and 2 bases from J, with 10 bases in between. In germline, CDR1 is GTSNPN, CDR2 SVGIG (reference sequence). This CDR3 contains 11 residues. CDR3 nucleotide sequence: TGTGCCGTCAAAAAACCCTACGAGCAGTACTTC. It codes for CAVKKPYEQYF. The whole variable domain, filled in from reference TRBV30 and TRBJ2-7, reads SQTIHQWPATLVQPVGSPLSLECTVEGTSNPNLYWYRQAAGRGLQLLFYSVGIGQISSEVPQNLSASRPQDRQFILSSKKLLLSDSGFYLCAVKKPYEQYFGPGTRLTVT.

This clonotype was seen only a few times. V usage is TRBV20-1 and J usage is TRBJ2-7; the D call may be TRBD1 or TRBD2 (5 bases each). V shed 5 bases and J shed 5 bases, with 16 bases lying between them. Germline CDR1 reads DFQATT; CDR2 reads SNEGSKA (reference sequence). This CDR3 spans 13 amino acids. CDR3 DNA sequence: TGCAGTGCTCCGGAGGCAGGGTCCCACGAGCAGTACTTC. As protein: CSAPEAGSHEQYF.